The clone carrying this TCR beta chain was seen a few times. The junction had 3 bases not matched to a gene; V was cut back by 1 base and J by 1 base. CDR3 size: 15 residues. Germline loops: CDR1 GTSNPN, CDR2 SVGIG (reference sequence). TCRdb re-called the RT-PCR reads through MiXCR, storing one row per CDR3 protein. The sample lists around 700,000 distinct CDR3 sequences; 11% to 15% were seen once. The sample consisted of memory CD4+ T cells from blood. This receptor was obtained from a female donor in good health, serving as a healthy control. V and J are TRBV30 and TRBJ1-3; 8 bases match TRBD1. The CDR3 DNA reads TGTGCCTGGAGTGGACAGGGGTATTCTGGAAACACCATATATTTT. Its translation: CAWSGQGYSGNTIYF.